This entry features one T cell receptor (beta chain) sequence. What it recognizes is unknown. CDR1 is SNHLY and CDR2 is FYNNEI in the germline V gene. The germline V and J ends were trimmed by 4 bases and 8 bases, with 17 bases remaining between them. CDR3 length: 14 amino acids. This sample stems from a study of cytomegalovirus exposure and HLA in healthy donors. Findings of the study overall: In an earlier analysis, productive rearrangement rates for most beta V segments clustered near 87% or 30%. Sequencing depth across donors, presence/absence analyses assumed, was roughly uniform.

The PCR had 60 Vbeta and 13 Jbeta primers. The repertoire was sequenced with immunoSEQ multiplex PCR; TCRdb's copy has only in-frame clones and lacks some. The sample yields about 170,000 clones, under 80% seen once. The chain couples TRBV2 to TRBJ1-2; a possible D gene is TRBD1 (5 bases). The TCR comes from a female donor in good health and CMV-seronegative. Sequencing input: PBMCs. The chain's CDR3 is CASSGGVPQIGYTF. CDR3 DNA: TGTGCCAGCAGTGGGGGGGTTCCCCAAATAGGCTACACCTTC.